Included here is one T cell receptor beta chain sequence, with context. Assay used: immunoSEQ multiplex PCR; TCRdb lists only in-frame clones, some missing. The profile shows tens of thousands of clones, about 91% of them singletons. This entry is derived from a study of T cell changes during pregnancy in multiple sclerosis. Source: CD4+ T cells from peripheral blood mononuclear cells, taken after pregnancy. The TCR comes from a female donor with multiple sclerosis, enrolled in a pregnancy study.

The CDR3: CASRRTGSINEQYF. CDR3 nucleotides: TGTGCCAGCAGGCGGACAGGGAGTATTAACGAGCAGTACTTC. The rearrangement links TRBV25-1 to TRBJ2-7; 8 nucleotides line up with TRBD1. Per the germline V gene, CDR1 is MGHDK and CDR2 is SYGVNS. The CDR3 has 14 amino acids. The junction had 9 bases not matched to a gene; V was cut back by 6 bases and J by 5 bases.